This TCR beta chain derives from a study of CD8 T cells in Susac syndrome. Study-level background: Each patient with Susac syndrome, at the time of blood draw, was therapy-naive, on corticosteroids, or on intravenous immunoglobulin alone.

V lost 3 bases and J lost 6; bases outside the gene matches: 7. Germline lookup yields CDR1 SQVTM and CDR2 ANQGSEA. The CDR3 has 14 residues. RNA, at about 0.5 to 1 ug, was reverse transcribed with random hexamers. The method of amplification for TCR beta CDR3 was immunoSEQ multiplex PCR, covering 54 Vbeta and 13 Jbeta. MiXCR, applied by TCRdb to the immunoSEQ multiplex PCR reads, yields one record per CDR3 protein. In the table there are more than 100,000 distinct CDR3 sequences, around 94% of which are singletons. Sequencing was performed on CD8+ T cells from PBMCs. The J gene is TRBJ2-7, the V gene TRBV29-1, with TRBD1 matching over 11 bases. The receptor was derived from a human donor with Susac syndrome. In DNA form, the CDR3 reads TGCAGCGTTGATTTAACCGGGACAGGGGGCGAGCAGTACTTC. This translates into CSVDLTGTGGEQYF.